Shown below are 31 T cell receptor beta chains from a single sample sequenced in a study of T cell responses to AZD1222 COVID-19 vaccine. Sequencing was performed with immunoSEQ multiplex PCR; in TCRdb, only in-frame clones are kept and a portion is missing. The sample yields about 100,000 clones, roughly 84% seen once. Material: peripheral blood, obtained on day 0 of AZD1222 vaccination. All receptors derive from an adult in good health.

The rearrangement uses TRBV19 and TRBJ1-5; D unclear. Deletions cut 3 bases from V and 0 bases from J, with 9 bases between. Germline V CDR1 and CDR2: LNHDA, SQIVND (reference sequence). The CDR3 length is 15 residues. DNA of the CDR3: TGTGCCAGTAGTATTAGTCAGGTTAGCAATCAGCCCCAGCATTTT. It codes for CASSISQVSNQPQHF.

The chain has TRBV5-1 and TRBJ1-2; TRBD1 matches 8 bases. V shed 4 bases, J shed 4 bases, and the junction held 3 bases outside the gene matches. Germline CDR1 is SGHRS and CDR2 is YFSETQ. This CDR3 is built from 13 residues. DNA of the CDR3: TGCGCCAGCAGCCCACAGGGGGGCTATGGCTACACCTTC. Translated, it gives CASSPQGGYGYTF.

The chain combines TRBV5-6 with TRBJ1-4; D ambiguous. The CDR3 is made up of 12 amino acids. The V gene lost 0 bases and the J gene lost 8 bases, with 5 bases spanning the gap. Germline assignment: CDR1 SGHDT and CDR2 YYEEEE. CDR3 nucleotide sequence: TGTGCCAGCAGCTTGGATTCAGAAAAACTGTTTTTT. As protein: CASSLDSEKLFF. The variable domain in full, completed from reference TRBV5-6 and TRBJ1-4, reads DAGVTQSPTHLIKTRGQQVTLRCSPKSGHDTVSWYQQALGQGPQFIFQYYEEEERQRGNFPDRFSGHQFPNYSSELNVNALLLGDSALYLCASSLDSEKLFFGSGTQLSVL.

The chain combines TRBV10-2 with TRBJ2-7; a possible D gene is TRBD1 (7 bases). CDR1 is WSHSY and CDR2 is SAAADI in the germline V gene. This CDR3 is built from 15 residues. Trimming stripped 3 bases from V and 2 bases from J, with 14 bases between. The CDR3 protein is CASSDHRGLAYEQYF. CDR3 coding DNA: TGCGCCAGCAGTGACCACAGGGGACTCGCCTACGAGCAGTACTTC.

The gene calls are TRBV27 and TRBJ1-2; D unresolved. The germline V gene encodes CDR1 MNHEY and CDR2 SMNVEV (reference sequence). The CDR3 sequence is 13 residues long. The V gene lost 3 bases and the J gene lost 4 bases, with 9 bases spanning the gap. CDR3 coding DNA: TGTGCCAGCAGTTTTGGAGGTGGCTATGGCTACACCTTC. Its translation is CASSFGGGYGYTF.

The chain combines TRBV2 with TRBJ2-3; 7 bases agree with TRBD2. Trimming at V came to 1 base and at J to 6 bases, leaving 4 bases not matched to a gene. Germline V CDR1 and CDR2: SNHLY, FYNNEI. The CDR3 is made up of 14 amino acids. CDR3 region: CASSEGTRIDTQYF. CDR3 bases: TGTGCCAGCAGTGAAGGGACTAGAATCGATACGCAGTATTTT.

This rearrangement joins TRBV18 to TRBJ1-2, with TRBD1 identical over 7 bases. This CDR3 comprises 12 residues. V shed 5 bases, J shed 8 bases, and the junction held 5 bases outside the gene matches. Germline CDR1 and CDR2: KGHSH and LQKENI. For the CDR3, the DNA is TGTGCCAGCTCAGCAACAGGGGTCGGCTACACCTTC. As protein: CASSATGVGYTF.

This chain links TRBV6-5 with TRBJ1-4; TRBD1 is a possible D gene (6 bases). Trimming took off 4 bases at V and 1 base at J, with 13 bases between the two ends. Germline-derived CDR1 and CDR2 are MNHEY and SVGAGI. This CDR3 contains 16 residues. The CDR3 reads CASSSRGWVTNEKLFF. The CDR3 nucleotides read TGTGCCAGCAGTTCCAGGGGTTGGGTAACTAATGAAAAACTGTTTTTT.

The chain carries TRBV7-9 and TRBJ2-5; tentatively, D is TRBD2 (5 bases). Germline CDR1 is SEHNR and CDR2 is FQNEAQ (reference sequence). Trimming removed 1 base from V and 4 bases from J, with 13 bases in between. This CDR3 is 15 amino acids long. This CDR3 reads CASSLGGVFGETQYF. CDR3 sequence (DNA): TGTGCCAGCAGCTTAGGGGGAGTTTTCGGAGAGACCCAGTACTTC.

The chain employs TRBV19 and TRBJ2-2, with 10 positions matching TRBD1. CDR3 length: 16 residues. Looked up from germline, CDR1 is LNHDA and CDR2 is SQIVND (reference sequence). Trimming cost V 5 bases and J 3 bases; bases outside gene matches: 6. The CDR3 loop is CASSVDRGLDTGELFF. The CDR3 DNA is TGTGCCAGTAGTGTCGACAGGGGGCTGGACACCGGGGAGCTGTTTTTT. Combining the CDR3 with reference TRBV19 and TRBJ2-2 gives the whole variable domain DGGITQSPKYLFRKEGQNVTLSCEQNLNHDAMYWYRQDPGQGLRLIYYSQIVNDFQKGDIAEGYSVSREKKESFPLTVTSAQKNPTAFYLCASSVDRGLDTGELFFGEGSRLTVL.

The chain has TRBV5-1 and TRBJ1-2, with 7 positions matching TRBD1. In germline, CDR1 is SGHRS, CDR2 YFSETQ. V gave up 3 bases and J gave up 2 bases; unmatched junction bases: 7. CDR3 length: 15 residues. This chain's CDR3 is CASSSRSTGNYGYTF. The CDR3 nucleotides are TGCGCCAGCAGCTCTCGATCGACAGGGAACTATGGCTACACCTTC.

CDR3 in amino acids: CASSIVNEQFF. CDR3 bases: TGTGCCAGTAGTATAGTTAATGAGCAGTTCTTC. The chain combines TRBV19 with TRBJ2-1, with D uncertain. Trimming pared 1 base from V and 7 bases from J, leaving 2 bases between. The germline V gene encodes CDR1 LNHDA and CDR2 SQIVND (reference sequence). This CDR3 has 11 amino acids.

The chain combines TRBV7-2 with TRBJ1-2; the match to TRBD1 covers 8 bases. V was pared by 5 bases and J by 5 bases, with 10 bases of the junction left unmatched. Germline CDR1 reads SGHTA; CDR2 reads FQGNSA. The CDR3 totals 15 residues. The CDR3 DNA reads as TGTGCCAGCAGCCACAACGATAGGACAGGGTATGGCTACACCTTC. Encoded protein: CASSHNDRTGYGYTF.

The chain employs TRBV4-1 and TRBJ2-7; TRBD1 is a possible D gene (6 bases). The CDR3 sequence is 12 residues long. Trimming left V 1 base short and J 7 bases short, with 8 bases between. In germline, CDR1 is MGHRA, CDR2 YSYEKL. The CDR3 is CASSQGRGEQYF. In DNA, the CDR3 is TGCGCCAGCAGCCAAGGCAGGGGAGAGCAGTACTTC.

This clone came up once. The chain links TRBV9 to TRBJ1-1; possible D gene TRBD1, 5 bases. V was pared by 0 bases and J by 6 bases, with 27 bases between. CDR1 and CDR2 (germline): SGDLS, YYNGEE. The CDR3 loop spans 19 amino acids. CDR3 sequence: CASSVVRLAGLKWGPEAFF. The CDR3 DNA follows: TGTGCCAGCAGCGTAGTCCGGTTGGCAGGGCTCAAGTGGGGTCCTGAAGCTTTCTTT.

The chain combines TRBV2 with TRBJ2-7; D is ambiguous. Trimming shortened V by 6 bases and J by 3 bases, and 6 bases separated the two germline ends. Germline V lookup: CDR1 SNHLY, CDR2 FYNNEI. This CDR3 spans 11 amino acids. CDR3 protein: CASSIYYEQYF. CDR3 coding DNA: TGTGCCAGCAGCATTTACTACGAGCAGTACTTC.

The J gene is TRBJ2-1, the V gene TRBV30; the D is unclear. The V gene's germline CDR1 is GTSNPN and CDR2 SVGIG (reference sequence). Trimming left V 1 base short and J 2 bases short, with 9 bases between. CDR3 length: 14 residues. The CDR3 DNA reads as TGTGCCTGGAGTGGCGGCGATCCCTACAATGAGCAGTTCTTC. Protein sequence: CAWSGGDPYNEQFF.

In its sample, this clone is medium-sized (0.01 to 0.1%). This rearrangement joins TRBV4-3 to TRBJ2-1; D is tentatively TRBD1 or TRBD2 (5 bases each). Germline V gene sequence: CDR1 LGHNA, CDR2 YSLEER. The V and J ends lost 2 bases and 2 bases respectively, with 13 bases between them. The CDR3 runs 16 residues. The CDR3 DNA is TGCGCCAGCAGCCAACGTTCCGGGACGACCTACAATGAGCAGTTCTTC. Residues: CASSQRSGTTYNEQFF.

The genes are TRBV28 and TRBJ2-2; no clear D gene. Trimming took off 6 bases at V and 0 bases at J, with 8 bases between the two ends. The germline gives CDR1 MDHEN, CDR2 SYDVKM. The CDR3 is 14 residues long. The CDR3 bases are TGTGCCAGCAGACCGCTATCGAACACCGGGGAGCTGTTTTTT. Its protein is CASRPLSNTGELFF.

This chain joins TRBV7-9 and TRBJ2-7; no reliable D call. The CDR3 length is 12 residues. The ends were cut back, 3 bases at V and 3 bases at J, with 6 bases in the middle. The germline CDR1 and CDR2 sequences are SEHNR and FQNEAQ (reference sequence). CDR3 protein: CASSFQVYEQYF. Here the CDR3 DNA reads TGTGCCAGCAGCTTCCAAGTCTACGAGCAGTACTTC.

The chain links TRBV24-1 to TRBJ2-1, with D perhaps being TRBD1 or TRBD2 (5 bases each). The CDR3 is 13 residues long. CDR1 is KGHDR and CDR2 is SFDVKD in the germline V gene. The V end lost 9 bases, the J end lost 4 bases, and 12 bases lay between the germline ends. The CDR3 region has the DNA TGTGCCACCGGACGGGACGGTTACAATGAGCAGTTCTTC. Translating it yields CATGRDGYNEQFF.

The rearrangement links TRBV5-4 to TRBJ2-5; 9 nucleotides agree with TRBD2. V lost 5 bases and J lost 2; bases outside the gene matches: 10. Germline CDR1 reads SGHNT; CDR2 reads YYREEE (reference sequence). The CDR3 is 16 amino acids. CDR3 sequence: CASRETSGRPQETQYF. CDR3 DNA: TGTGCCAGCAGGGAAACTAGCGGGCGCCCACAAGAGACCCAGTACTTC.

J is TRBJ1-2 and V is TRBV30; the match to TRBD1 covers 9 bases. In germline, CDR1 is GTSNPN, CDR2 SVGIG (reference sequence). The CDR3 has 16 residues. Unmatched junction bases numbered 15, after V lost 2 bases and J lost 8 bases. The CDR3 DNA reads as TGTGCCTGGAGTTCAACCCATCGCCGGGACAGGGTAGGCTACACCTTC. Translated: CAWSSTHRRDRVGYTF.

Here the CDR3 reads CASSALQGLHQHF. DNA of the CDR3: TGTGCCAGTAGTGCACTTCAGGGACTGCACCAGCATTTT. The V and J genes are TRBV19 and TRBJ1-5; tentative D call: TRBD1 (5 bases). The V gene lost 5 bases and the J gene lost 12 bases, with 17 bases spanning the gap. The CDR3 length is 13 residues. CDR1 is LNHDA and CDR2 is SQIVND in the germline V gene (reference sequence).

This rearrangement joins TRBV5-4 to TRBJ2-5, with 11 bases aligning to TRBD1. The V segment lost 6 bases and the J segment 5 bases; nucleotides outside the gene matches: 6. The germline V gene has CDR1 SGHNT and CDR2 YYREEE (reference sequence). CDR3 length: 14 residues. In DNA, the CDR3 is TGTGCCAGCACCCTGGACAGGGGGCTTGAGACCCAGTACTTC. Its protein is CASTLDRGLETQYF.

The chain is built from TRBV6-2 or TRBV6-3 and TRBJ1-1; D may be TRBD1 (5 bases). V was pared by 4 bases and J by 4 bases, with 10 bases between. Per germline, CDR1 MNHEY and CDR2 SVGEGT. The CDR3 is 13 residues long. Written as DNA, the CDR3 is TGTGCCAGCAGTTTAGGGGATCTCACTGAAGCTTTCTTT. Translated, it gives CASSLGDLTEAFF.

The chain couples TRBV5-1 to TRBJ2-5; D gene uncertain. Germline V CDR1 and CDR2: SGHRS, YFSETQ. The CDR3 covers 15 residues. Trimming took off 4 bases at V and 2 bases at J, with 15 bases between the two ends. As DNA, the CDR3 is TGCGCCAGCAGCCCCCAGTTGGAGATACAAGAGACCCAGTACTTC. Translation gives CASSPQLEIQETQYF.

CDR3 DNA: TGTGCCAGCAGCCACCCCCCCGGGTGGGGAGCCACTGAAGCTTTCTTT. Its translation: CASSHPPGWGATEAFF. This chain uses TRBV14 with TRBJ1-1; D is ambiguous. Between the trimmed V and J ends, which lost 3 bases and 4 bases, there was a span of 18 bases. CDR3 length equals 16 residues. Germline V CDR1 and CDR2: SGHDN, FVKESK.

The chain couples TRBV20-1 to TRBJ2-1; the match to TRBD2 covers 8 bases. The CDR3 loop spans 16 amino acids. In germline, CDR1 is DFQATT, CDR2 SNEGSKA (reference sequence). V lost 3 bases and J lost 7; bases outside the gene matches: 14. CDR3 bases: TGCAGTGCTAGTCAGATGCGGGGGGTCCCGGGGAATGAGCAGTTCTTC. Translating gives CSASQMRGVPGNEQFF.

The chain combines TRBV6-5 with TRBJ1-2; D remains ambiguous. Between the trimmed V and J ends, which lost 4 bases and 4 bases, there was a span of 7 bases. Germline V gives CDR1 MNHEY, CDR2 SVGAGI. This CDR3 region has 12 residues. The CDR3, as DNA: TGTGCCAGCAGTTCCGGGATCTATGGCTACACCTTC. Translating gives CASSSGIYGYTF.

The chain combines TRBV4-3 with TRBJ1-1; D possibly corresponds to TRBD1 (6 bases). In germline, CDR1 is LGHNA, CDR2 YSLEER. Trimming shortened V by 6 bases and J by 3 bases, and 14 bases separated the two germline ends. The CDR3 is 14 residues long. The CDR3 DNA follows: TGCGCCAGCAGGCATCAGGGGAAGGACACTGAAGCTTTCTTT. Its protein is CASRHQGKDTEAFF.